This entry concerns a single TCR beta chain. This entry belongs to a study of a mutant IDH1 vaccine in newly diagnosed glioma. Only in-frame clones appear in the TCRdb table, and some are missing; sequencing was by immunoSEQ multiplex PCR. The data hold 70,000 to 95,000 clones, with about 80% observed a single time. Time point denoted: baseline, week 1 (first vaccination visit). The treatment here: pre-vaccination baseline after standard-of-care therapy. New WHO grade 3 or 4 astrocytomas that were IDH1-mutant and ATRX-lost occurred in the donors. The CDR3 contains 14 residues. The germline V and J ends were trimmed by 1 base and 2 bases, with 8 bases remaining between them. Germline V lookup: CDR1 SNHLY, CDR2 FYNNEI.

The rearrangement joins TRBV2 to TRBJ2-5; the D is unclear. The TCR was taken from a man between 40 and 49 years old with glioma. Some clones in this sample may be carry-over from other donors' samples. Specimen: PBMCs, collected from a glioma patient treated with radiotherapy, temozolomide or both. The CDR3 DNA follows: TGTGCCAGCAGTGAAGTTTCCGGTCAAGAGACCCAGTACTTC. This encodes CASSEVSGQETQYF.